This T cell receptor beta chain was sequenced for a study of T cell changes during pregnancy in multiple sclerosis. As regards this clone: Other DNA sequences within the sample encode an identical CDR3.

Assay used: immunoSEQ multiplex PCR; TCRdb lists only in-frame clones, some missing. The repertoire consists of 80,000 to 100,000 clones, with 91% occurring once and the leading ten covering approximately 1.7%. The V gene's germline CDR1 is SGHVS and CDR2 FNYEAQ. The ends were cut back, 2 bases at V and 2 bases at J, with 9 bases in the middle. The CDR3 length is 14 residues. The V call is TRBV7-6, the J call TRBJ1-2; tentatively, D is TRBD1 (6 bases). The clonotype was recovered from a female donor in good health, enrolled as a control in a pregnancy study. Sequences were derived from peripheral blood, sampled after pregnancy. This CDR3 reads CASSLRQGNYGYTF. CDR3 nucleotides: TGTGCCAGCAGCTTAAGGCAGGGGAACTATGGCTACACCTTC.